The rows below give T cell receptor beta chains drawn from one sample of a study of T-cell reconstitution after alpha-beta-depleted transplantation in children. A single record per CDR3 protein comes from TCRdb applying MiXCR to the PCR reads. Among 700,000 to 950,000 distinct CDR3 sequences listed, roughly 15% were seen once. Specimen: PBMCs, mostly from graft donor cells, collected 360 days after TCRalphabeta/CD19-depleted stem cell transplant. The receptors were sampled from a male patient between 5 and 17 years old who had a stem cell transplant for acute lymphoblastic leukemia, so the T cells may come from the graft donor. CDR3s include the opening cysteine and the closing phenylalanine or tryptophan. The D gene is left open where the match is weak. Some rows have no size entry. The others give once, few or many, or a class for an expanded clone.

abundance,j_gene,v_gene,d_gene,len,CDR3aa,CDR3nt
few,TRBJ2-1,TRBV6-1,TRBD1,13,CASSGQGGHEQFF,TGTGCCAGCAGTGGACAGGGGGGGCATGAGCAGTTCTTC
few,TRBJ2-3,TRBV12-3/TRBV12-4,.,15,CASSSTGSYTDTQYF,TGTGCCAGCAGTTCGACAGGTTCTTACACAGATACGCAGTATTTT
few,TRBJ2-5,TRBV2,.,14,CASSDRGFQETQYF,TGTGCCAGCAGTGATCGGGGGTTCCAGGAGACCCAGTACTTC
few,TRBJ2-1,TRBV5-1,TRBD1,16,CASSSTTGAYYNEQFF,TGCGCCAGCAGCTCCACTACAGGGGCCTACTACAATGAGCAGTTCTTC
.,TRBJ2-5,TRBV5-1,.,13,CASMQGLQETQYF,TGCGCCAGCATGCAGGGTCTCCAAGAGACCCAGTACTTC
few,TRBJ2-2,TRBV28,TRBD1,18,CASSPNFRTGARTGELFF,TGTGCCAGCAGTCCCAATTTCCGGACAGGGGCGCGCACCGGGGAGCTGTTTTTT
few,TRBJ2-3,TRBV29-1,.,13,CSVAGRLTDTQYF,TGCAGCGTTGCGGGACGGCTCACAGATACGCAGTATTTT
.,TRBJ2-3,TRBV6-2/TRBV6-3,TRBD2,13,CASQRGSTDTQYF,TGTGCCAGCCAGCGGGGTAGCACAGATACGCAGTATTTT
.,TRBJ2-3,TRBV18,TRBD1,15,CASSPIDRATDTQYF,TGTGCCAGCTCACCCATCGACAGGGCCACAGATACGCAGTATTTT
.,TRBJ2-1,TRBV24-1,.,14,CATSAAAPRNEQFF,TGTGCCACCAGTGCGGCCGCTCCCCGCAATGAGCAGTTCTTC
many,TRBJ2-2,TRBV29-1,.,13,CSVFGGGTGELFF,TGCAGCGTGTTCGGAGGGGGCACCGGGGAGCTGTTTTTT
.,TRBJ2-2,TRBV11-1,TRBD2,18,CASSLRAGTSGKHGELFF,TGTGCCAGCAGCTTAAGGGCCGGGACTAGCGGGAAGCACGGGGAGCTGTTTTTT
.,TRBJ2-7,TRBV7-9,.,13,CASSEPRDYEQYF,TGTGCCAGCAGCGAACCAAGGGACTACGAGCAGTACTTC
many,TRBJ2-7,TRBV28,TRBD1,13,CASRKDRAYEQYF,TGTGCCAGCAGGAAAGACAGGGCGTACGAGCAGTACTTC
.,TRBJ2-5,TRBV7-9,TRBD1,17,CASSSPKPPDRVETQYF,TGTGCCAGCAGTTCACCCAAGCCCCCCGACAGGGTAGAGACCCAGTACTTC
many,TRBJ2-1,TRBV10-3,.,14,CAISPDGSYNEQFF,TGTGCCATCAGTCCGGACGGCTCCTACAATGAGCAGTTCTTC
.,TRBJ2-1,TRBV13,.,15,CASSPPPRSKNEQFF,TGTGCCAGCAGCCCACCCCCCAGGTCTAAAAATGAGCAGTTCTTC
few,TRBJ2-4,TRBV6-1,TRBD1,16,CASREKQGLAKNIQYF,TGTGCCAGCAGGGAAAAACAGGGGCTAGCCAAAAACATTCAGTACTTC
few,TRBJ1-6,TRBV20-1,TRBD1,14,CSARTDRGNSPLHF,TGCAGTGCTAGGACCGACAGGGGTAATTCACCCCTCCACTTT
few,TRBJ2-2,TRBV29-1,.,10,CSVFAGELFF,TGCAGCGTTTTTGCCGGGGAGCTGTTTTTT
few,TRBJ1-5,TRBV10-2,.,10,CASGLQPQHF,TGCGCCAGCGGATTACAGCCCCAGCATTTT